This T cell receptor (beta chain) was found in a study of T-cell memory formation after mild COVID-19. In its sample, this clonotype was seen a few times. With constant-segment primers, 5'RACE yielded cDNA libraries of TCR alpha and TCR beta that carried sample barcodes and UMIs. TCRdb recomputed calls from the 5' RACE reads with MiXCR, one row per CDR3 protein. Of around 500,000 distinct CDR3 sequences listed, 15% to 20% were seen once; the top ten hold about 12%. This CDR3 spans 16 amino acids. V shed 1 base and J shed 3 bases, with 13 bases lying between them. The germline gives CDR1 SGHTA, CDR2 FQGNSA.

Sequenced material: PBMCs or a T cell subset sorted from them (not recorded which). The source of this sequence is an adult woman who had mild COVID-19 (a few samples of this study predate the infection). Cell type and time point are not known. The chain couples TRBV7-2 to TRBJ1-5; D might be TRBD1 (5 bases). The CDR3 is CASSLGGRQINQPQHF. CDR3 nucleotide sequence: TGTGCCAGCAGCTTAGGTGGGCGACAGATCAATCAGCCCCAGCATTTT.